The clone carrying this T cell receptor (beta chain) was picked up one time. After removal of 4 bases from V and 2 bases from J, the junction contained 11 bases not matched to a gene. The CDR3 runs 17 residues. Germline V gene lookup returns CDR1 SGHDT and CDR2 YYEEEE. Sequencing was performed with immunoSEQ multiplex PCR; in TCRdb, only in-frame clones are kept and a portion is missing. In the table there are around 100,000 clones, roughly 84% of which are singletons. The data belong to a study of blood T cell repertoires in COVID-19. Study at large: Nucleic acid was either cDNA or gDNA, and it came from T cells, B-cell-depleted T cells, or PBMCs.

The chain joins TRBV5-6 to TRBJ1-3, with 8 nucleotides matching TRBD1. The material sequenced was peripheral blood. The sequence was collected from a human donor in a cohort sampled during active COVID-19. CDR3 region: CASSHPPQGATGNTIYF. The CDR3 coding sequence is TGTGCCAGCAGCCACCCCCCGCAGGGGGCGACTGGAAACACCATATATTTT.